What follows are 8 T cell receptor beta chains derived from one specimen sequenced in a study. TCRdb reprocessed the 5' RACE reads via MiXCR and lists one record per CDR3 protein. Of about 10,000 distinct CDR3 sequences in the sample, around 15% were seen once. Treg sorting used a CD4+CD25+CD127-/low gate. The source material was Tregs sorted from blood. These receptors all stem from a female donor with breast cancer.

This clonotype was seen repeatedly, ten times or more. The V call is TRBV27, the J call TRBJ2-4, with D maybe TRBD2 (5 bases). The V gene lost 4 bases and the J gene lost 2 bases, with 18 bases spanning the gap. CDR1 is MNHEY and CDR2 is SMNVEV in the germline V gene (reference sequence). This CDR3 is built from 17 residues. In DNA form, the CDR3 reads TGTGCCAGCAGTTCCAACCTGTCCGAGGGTCCCAAAAACATTCAGTACTTC. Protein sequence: CASSSNLSEGPKNIQYF.

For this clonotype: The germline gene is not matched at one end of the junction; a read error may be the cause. This CDR3 reads CASSLIWGYQEAQYF. The CDR3 bases are TGTGCCAGCAGCTTGATCTGGGGTTACCAAGAGGCCCAGTACTTC. The J gene is TRBJ2-5, the V gene TRBV7-2, with unresolved D. This CDR3 comprises 15 residues. Germline-derived CDR1 and CDR2 are SGHTA and FQGNSA.

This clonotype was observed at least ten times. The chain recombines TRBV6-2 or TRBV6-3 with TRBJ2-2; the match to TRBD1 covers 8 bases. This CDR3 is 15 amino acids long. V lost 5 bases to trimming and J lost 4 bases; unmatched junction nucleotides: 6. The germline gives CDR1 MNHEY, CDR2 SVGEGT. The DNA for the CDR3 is TGTGCCAGCAGTACCCCGACAGGGGCCACCGGGGAGCTGTTTTTT. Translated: CASSTPTGATGELFF.

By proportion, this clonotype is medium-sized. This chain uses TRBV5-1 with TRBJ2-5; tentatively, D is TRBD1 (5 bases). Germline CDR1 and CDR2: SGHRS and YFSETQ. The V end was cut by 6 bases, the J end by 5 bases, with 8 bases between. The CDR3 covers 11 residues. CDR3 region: CASTSGETQYF. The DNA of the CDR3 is TGCGCCAGCACCTCAGGGGAGACCCAGTACTTC.

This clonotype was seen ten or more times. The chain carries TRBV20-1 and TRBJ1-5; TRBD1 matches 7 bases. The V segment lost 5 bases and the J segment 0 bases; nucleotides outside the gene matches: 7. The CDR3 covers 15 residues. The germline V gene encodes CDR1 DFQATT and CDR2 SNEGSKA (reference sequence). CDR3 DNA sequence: TGCAGTGCTCTACAGGGGCACTATAGCAATCAGCCCCAGCATTTT. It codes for CSALQGHYSNQPQHF.

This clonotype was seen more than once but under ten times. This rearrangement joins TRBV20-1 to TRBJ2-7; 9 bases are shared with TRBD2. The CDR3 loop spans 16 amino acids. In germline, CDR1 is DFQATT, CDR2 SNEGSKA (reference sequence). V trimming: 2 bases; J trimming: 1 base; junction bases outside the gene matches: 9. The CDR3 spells CSARPAGGPGSYEQYF. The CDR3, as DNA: TGCAGTGCTAGACCAGCGGGAGGACCCGGTTCCTACGAGCAGTACTTC.

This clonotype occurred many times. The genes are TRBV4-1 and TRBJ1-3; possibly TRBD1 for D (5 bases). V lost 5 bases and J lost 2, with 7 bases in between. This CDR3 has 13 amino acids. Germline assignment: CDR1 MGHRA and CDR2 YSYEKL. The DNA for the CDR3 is TGCGCCAGCAGCGGGGGGGCTGGAAACACCATATATTTT. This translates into CASSGGAGNTIYF.

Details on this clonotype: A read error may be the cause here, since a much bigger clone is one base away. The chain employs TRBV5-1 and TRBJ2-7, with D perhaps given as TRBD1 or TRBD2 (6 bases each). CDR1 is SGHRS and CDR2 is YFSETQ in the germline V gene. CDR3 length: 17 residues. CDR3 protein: CTSSLEGVAETPWEQYF. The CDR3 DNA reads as TGCACCAGCAGCTTGGAGGGGGTAGCGGAGACCCCTTGGGAGCAGTACTTC. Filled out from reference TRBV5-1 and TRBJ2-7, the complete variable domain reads KAGVTQTPRYLIKTRGQQVTLSCSPISGHRSVSWYQQTPGQGLQFLFEYFSETQRNKGNFPGRFSGRQFSNSRSEMNVSTLELGDSALYLCTSSLEGVAETPWEQYFGPGTRLTVT.